This entry lists 26 T cell receptor beta chains sequenced from one sample in a study of cytomegalovirus exposure and HLA in healthy donors. PCR primers comprised 60 Vbeta and 13 Jbeta primers. Sequencing was performed with immunoSEQ multiplex PCR; in TCRdb, only in-frame clones are kept and a portion is missing. The sample contains about 190,000 clones, 79% of which appear only once. Material: PBMCs. The origin of the receptors is a woman aged 18-35 years in good health and CMV-seronegative.

This clone was seen only once. The V gene is TRBV4-1, the J gene TRBJ2-2; TRBD2 agrees at 7 bases. The V and J ends lost 2 bases and 6 bases, in that order; junction bases with no gene match: 6. The CDR3 is 15 amino acids. Germline CDR1 is MGHRA and CDR2 is YSYEKL. The CDR3 DNA is TGCGCCAGCAGCCAAACCGGGACTATAGCCGGGGAGCTGTTTTTT. Protein: CASSQTGTIAGELFF.

V gene TRBV7-9 combines with J gene TRBJ2-2; TRBD1 might be the D (7 bases). The CDR3 runs 15 residues. Trimming pared 3 bases from V and 6 bases from J, leaving 14 bases between. Per germline, CDR1 SEHNR and CDR2 FQNEAQ (reference sequence). In DNA, the CDR3 is TGTGCCAGCAGCTTCCCGACAGGGAGGTCCGGGGAGCTGTTTTTT. Protein product: CASSFPTGRSGELFF.

V gene TRBV28 combines with J gene TRBJ1-4; 7 nucleotides line up with TRBD1. This CDR3 is 12 amino acids long. Germline V lookup: CDR1 MDHEN, CDR2 SYDVKM. The V and J ends lost 6 bases and 5 bases, in that order; junction bases with no gene match: 0. Here the CDR3 DNA reads TGTGCCAGCAGGACAGGGAATGAAAAACTGTTTTTT. Translating it yields CASRTGNEKLFF.

The chain recombines TRBV28 with TRBJ1-2, with D possibly matching TRBD1 (6 bases). The V gene's germline CDR1 is MDHEN and CDR2 SYDVKM. The CDR3 covers 16 residues. The V gene lost 3 bases and the J gene lost 8 bases, with 22 bases spanning the gap. For the CDR3, the DNA is TGTGCCAGCAGTTTGTACAGTTCAGGGGATCCCTCCGGCTACACCTTC. This encodes CASSLYSSGDPSGYTF.

The chain joins TRBV29-1 to TRBJ2-4; weak D call: TRBD1 (5 bases). Between the trimmed V and J ends, which lost 3 bases and 6 bases, there was a span of 9 bases. CDR3 length: 12 amino acids. The germline CDR1 and CDR2 sequences are SQVTM and ANQGSEA. The CDR3 sequence: CSVEAGPNIQYF. The CDR3 DNA is TGCAGCGTTGAGGCAGGGCCAAACATTCAGTACTTC.

This chain connects TRBV5-6 to TRBJ2-1; 9 nucleotides agree with TRBD2. The CDR3 is 15 residues long. CDR1 and CDR2 from the germline V gene are SGHDT and YYEEEE. V trimming: 0 bases; J trimming: 3 bases; junction bases outside the gene matches: 1. Written as DNA, the CDR3 is TGTGCCAGCAGCTTGGAAGCGGGGGGCTACAATGAGCAGTTCTTC. Its translation: CASSLEAGGYNEQFF.

The chain has TRBV5-6 and TRBJ2-2; no clear D. The CDR3 contains 12 residues. The V gene lost 1 base and the J gene lost 6 bases, with 4 bases spanning the gap. Germline assignment: CDR1 SGHDT and CDR2 YYEEEE. The DNA of the CDR3 is TGTGCCAGCAGCTTGTTATCCGGGGAGCTGTTTTTT. Amino acids: CASSLLSGELFF.

The chain links TRBV27 to TRBJ2-1; the match to TRBD2 covers 14 bases. The length of the CDR3 is 16 residues. From germline, CDR1 is MNHEY and CDR2 SMNVEV (reference sequence). Trimming at V came to 5 bases and at J to 7 bases, leaving 7 bases not matched to a gene. The CDR3 nucleotides read TGTGCCAGCAGTCCCCGACTAGCGGGGGGGCGTAATGAGCAGTTCTTC. Translating gives CASSPRLAGGRNEQFF.

This rearrangement joins TRBV6-5 to TRBJ1-1; no reliable D call. The V and J ends lost 8 bases and 2 bases respectively, with 12 bases between them. This CDR3 spans 13 amino acids. CDR1 MNHEY and CDR2 SVGAGI come from the germline V gene. CDR3 residues: CASSSEGNTEAFF. For the CDR3, the DNA is TGTGCCAGCTCCTCTGAGGGTAACACTGAAGCTTTCTTT.

The J gene is TRBJ2-7, the V gene TRBV7-8; TRBD1 matches at 7 bases. The CDR3 contains 14 residues. Germline V CDR1 and CDR2: SGHVS, FQNEAQ. The V and J ends lost 6 bases and 0 bases, in that order; junction bases with no gene match: 5. The CDR3 DNA is TGTGCCAGCAGTTTACAGGGGTCCTCCTACGAGCAGTACTTC. This gives the protein CASSLQGSSYEQYF.

With regard to this clone: Other DNA sequences in this sample translate to the same CDR3. The chain carries TRBV5-1 and TRBJ2-3, with 10 bases identical to TRBD1. After removal of 3 bases from V and 5 bases from J, the junction contained 3 bases not matched to a gene. From germline, CDR1 is SGHRS and CDR2 YFSETQ. This CDR3 spans 14 amino acids. CDR3 loop: CASSSGQGLDTQYF. Written as DNA, the CDR3 is TGCGCCAGCAGCTCGGGACAGGGGTTAGATACGCAGTATTTT.

This chain connects TRBV10-3 to TRBJ1-2; 8 bases align to TRBD1. The CDR3 is 16 residues long. Germline CDR1 reads ENHRY; CDR2 reads SYGVKD. The trim removed 6 bases at V and 0 bases at J, leaving 9 bases unmatched. CDR3 residues: CAIRPWTGQTNYGYTF. CDR3 in DNA: TGTGCCATCAGACCCTGGACAGGGCAGACTAACTATGGCTACACCTTC.

This clone has more than one count but fewer than ten. The chain couples TRBV6-5 to TRBJ2-7; TRBD1 agrees at 9 bases. CDR1 and CDR2 (germline): MNHEY, SVGAGI. The CDR3 length is 15 residues. The V and J ends lost 6 bases and 4 bases, in that order; junction bases with no gene match: 10. As DNA, the CDR3 is TGTGCCAGCAGGCCTGACAGGGGGAGAGATTACGAGCAGTACTTC. Protein product: CASRPDRGRDYEQYF.

This clone was recorded a few times. The V call is TRBV2, the J call TRBJ1-5; 7 bases fit TRBD1. V was clipped by 1 base and J by 7 bases; unmatched bases: 4. Germline CDR1 SNHLY, CDR2 FYNNEI. The CDR3 has 14 amino acids. The CDR3 sequence: CASSEGQGYQPQHF. The CDR3 DNA reads as TGTGCCAGCAGTGAAGGACAGGGATACCAGCCCCAGCATTTT. The full variable domain, its missing parts supplied by reference TRBV2 and TRBJ1-5, is EPEVTQTPSHQVTQMGQEVILRCVPISNHLYFYWYRQILGQKVEFLVSFYNNEISEKSEIFDDQFSVERPDGSNFTLKIRSTKLEDSAMYFCASSEGQGYQPQHFGDGTRLSIL.

The chain has TRBV29-1 and TRBJ2-1; D is unclear. From germline, CDR1 is SQVTM and CDR2 ANQGSEA. CDR3 length: 11 residues. Trimming shortened V by 2 bases and J by 10 bases, and 9 bases separated the two germline ends. CDR3 sequence: CSVETPREQFF. As DNA, the CDR3 is TGCAGCGTTGAAACGCCGCGGGAGCAGTTCTTC.

This clone has a handful of counts. The chain links TRBV9 to TRBJ2-5, with 10 bases lining up with TRBD2. The V gene's germline CDR1 is SGDLS and CDR2 YYNGEE. J lost 3 bases, V lost 0 bases, and 8 bases had no gene match. CDR3 size: 17 residues. The CDR3 protein is CASSVASSGGTEETQYF. CDR3 bases: TGTGCCAGCAGCGTAGCTAGTAGCGGGGGGACTGAAGAGACCCAGTACTTC.

The J gene is TRBJ2-7, the V gene TRBV6-5; the match to TRBD1 covers 7 bases. Germline V gene sequence: CDR1 MNHEY, CDR2 SVGAGI. V gave up 0 bases and J gave up 7 bases; unmatched junction bases: 0. This CDR3 spans 12 amino acids. The CDR3 DNA sequence: TGTGCCAGCAGTTACTCCAGGGGGGAGCAGTACTTC. As protein: CASSYSRGEQYF.

This sequence joins TRBV28 and TRBJ2-7; TRBD1 matches 7 bases. The J segment lost 4 bases and the V segment lost 10 bases, leaving 25 bases of the junction unmatched. The V gene's germline CDR1 is MDHEN and CDR2 SYDVKM. CDR3 length: 18 amino acids. The CDR3 protein is CANLIGSDVGQDPYEQYF. The CDR3 nucleotides read TGTGCCAACCTAATCGGCTCGGACGTTGGACAGGATCCGTACGAGCAGTACTTC.

V usage is TRBV6-4 and J usage is TRBJ1-5; TRBD1 agrees at 8 bases. The V gene's germline CDR1 is MRHNA and CDR2 SNTAGT. The CDR3 consists of 15 residues. V shed 6 bases, J shed 4 bases, and the junction held 8 bases outside the gene matches. CDR3 amino acids: CASSPQQGGNQPQHF. For the CDR3, the DNA is TGTGCCAGCAGCCCGCAACAGGGGGGGAATCAGCCCCAGCATTTT.

This clone came up once. The chain joins TRBV28 to TRBJ1-2; possible D gene TRBD1, 6 bases. The CDR3 contains 13 residues. V was pared by 6 bases and J by 4 bases, with 12 bases between. Germline CDR1 MDHEN, CDR2 SYDVKM. The CDR3 protein is CASSKQGVYGYTF. In nucleotides, the CDR3 is TGTGCCAGCAGCAAACAGGGTGTCTATGGCTACACCTTC.

The chain carries TRBV9 and TRBJ2-2; D might be TRBD2 (6 bases). CDR3 length: 15 residues. The germline V gene has CDR1 SGDLS and CDR2 YYNGEE. The germline V and J ends were trimmed by 7 bases and 0 bases, with 13 bases remaining between them. The CDR3 loop reads CASGGSGANTGELFF. The CDR3 DNA sequence: TGTGCCAGCGGAGGTTCGGGGGCGAACACCGGGGAGCTGTTTTTT.

The V and J genes are TRBV4-2 and TRBJ1-4; TRBD1 might be the D (6 bases). The CDR3 extends over 16 amino acids. The V gene lost 2 bases and the J gene lost 5 bases, with 15 bases spanning the gap. CDR1 and CDR2 from the germline V gene are LGHNA and YNFKEQ. In DNA form, the CDR3 reads TGTGCCAGCAGCCAAACCCAAGGGGGGGTAAATGAAAAACTGTTTTTT. Translating it yields CASSQTQGGVNEKLFF.

The rearrangement joins TRBV2 to TRBJ2-5; TRBD2 matches at 8 bases. CDR3 size: 14 residues. From germline, CDR1 is SNHLY and CDR2 FYNNEI. Losses at the gene ends were 10 bases for V and 3 bases for J; bases not matched to a gene: 10. The CDR3 DNA follows: TGTGCCACCGCTCTAACGGGGGGGAAAGAGACCCAGTACTTC. It specifies CATALTGGKETQYF.

This clone was counted only a few times. J is TRBJ2-5 and V is TRBV10-1, with D possibly matching TRBD2 (6 bases). With the DNA end fitting TRBJ2-7 better, the J assignment may be wrong. Germline V gene lookup returns CDR1 WNHNN and CDR2 SYGVQD (reference sequence). This CDR3 comprises 14 residues. CDR3 loop: CARGDVPHPREQYF. The CDR3 DNA reads as TGCGCCCGCGGGGACGTCCCTCATCCTCGCGAGCAGTACTTC.

The chain carries TRBV9 and TRBJ1-6; the match to TRBD1 covers 10 bases. With V trimmed by 3 bases and J by 6 bases, 6 bases remained unmatched. Germline V gene lookup returns CDR1 SGDLS and CDR2 YYNGEE. The CDR3 contains 16 residues. The CDR3 coding sequence is TGTGCCAGCAGCGCCCGGACAGGGGGTAGTAATTCACCCCTCCACTTT. It yields the protein CASSARTGGSNSPLHF.

This clone was detected a few times. V gene TRBV29-1 combines with J gene TRBJ1-5, with TRBD1 matching 10 bases. The CDR3 has 15 amino acids. The V segment lost 1 base and the J segment 9 bases; nucleotides outside the gene matches: 9. Germline CDR1 reads SQVTM; CDR2 reads ANQGSEA. The CDR3 here is CSVEVETGGGGPQHF. The DNA for the CDR3 is TGCAGCGTTGAAGTGGAGACAGGGGGCGGTGGGCCCCAGCATTTT.